The clone carrying this T cell receptor beta chain was detected only a few times. Trimming shortened V by 1 base and J by 3 bases, and 14 bases separated the two germline ends. This CDR3 spans 15 amino acids. Germline V gene lookup returns CDR1 SGHRS and CDR2 YFSETQ. These data belong to a study of shared clonotypes between healthy human individuals. About the study: A donor's plate count was three for CD4 naive and three for CD4 memory; CD8 naive had two and CD8 memory one.

Sorted-subset replicate PCRs used 150 to 200 ng DNA, some 31,000 T cell genomes. Here immunoSEQ multiplex PCR was the method, and the copy in TCRdb shows in-frame clones only, minus some. The profile covers approximately 2.5 million clones, with around nine tenths appearing a single time and under 0.15% taken by the ten largest. This clonotype was sampled from a man aged 18 to 30 in good health. This chain links TRBV5-1 with TRBJ2-7, with D possibly TRBD1 on 5 matching bases. The specimen sequenced was naive CD4+ T cells sorted from blood. Subset in this sample: CD45RA+ positively selected. The CDR3 sequence: CASSLSRTRIYEQYF. CDR3 sequence (DNA): TGCGCCAGCAGCTTGTCGAGGACACGCATCTACGAGCAGTACTTC.